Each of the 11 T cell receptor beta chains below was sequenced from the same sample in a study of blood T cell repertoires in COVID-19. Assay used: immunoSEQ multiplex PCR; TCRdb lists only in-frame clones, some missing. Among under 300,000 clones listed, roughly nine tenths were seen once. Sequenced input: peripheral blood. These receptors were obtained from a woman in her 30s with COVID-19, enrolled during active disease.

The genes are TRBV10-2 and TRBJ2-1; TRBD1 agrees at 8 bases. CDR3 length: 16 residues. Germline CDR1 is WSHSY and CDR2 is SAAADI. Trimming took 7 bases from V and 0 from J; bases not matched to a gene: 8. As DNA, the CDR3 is TGCGCCAGCAAAGGCATTGGGACAGGCTCCTACAATGAGCAGTTCTTC. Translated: CASKGIGTGSYNEQFF.

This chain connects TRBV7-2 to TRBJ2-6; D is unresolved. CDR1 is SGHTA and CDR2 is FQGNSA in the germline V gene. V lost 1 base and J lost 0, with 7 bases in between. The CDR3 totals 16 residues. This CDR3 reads CASSLVSSSGANVLTF. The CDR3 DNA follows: TGTGCCAGCAGCTTAGTATCCAGCTCTGGGGCCAACGTCCTGACTTTC.

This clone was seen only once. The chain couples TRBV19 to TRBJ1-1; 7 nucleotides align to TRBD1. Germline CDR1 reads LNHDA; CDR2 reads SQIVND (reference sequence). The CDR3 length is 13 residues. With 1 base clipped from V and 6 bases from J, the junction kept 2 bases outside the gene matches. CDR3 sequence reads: CASSIGQGAEAFF. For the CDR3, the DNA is TGTGCCAGTAGTATAGGACAGGGAGCTGAAGCTTTCTTT.

In DNA form, the CDR3 reads TGTGCCAGCAGCCATAGCGGGGCCAACAATGAGCAGTTCTTC. It encodes CASSHSGANNEQFF. The gene calls are TRBV4-2 and TRBJ2-1; 8 bases are a match to TRBD2. This CDR3 region has 14 residues. V was clipped by 3 bases and J by 5 bases; unmatched bases: 3. Germline CDR1 and CDR2: LGHNA and YNFKEQ.

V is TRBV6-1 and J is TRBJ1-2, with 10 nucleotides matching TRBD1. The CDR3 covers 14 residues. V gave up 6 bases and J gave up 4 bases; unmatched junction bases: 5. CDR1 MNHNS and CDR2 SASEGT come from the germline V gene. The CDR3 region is CASSDRDRGYGYTF. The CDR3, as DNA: TGTGCCAGCAGCGACCGGGACAGGGGCTATGGCTACACCTTC.

CDR3 in amino acids: CASIGTSGGPSFF. DNA of the CDR3: TGTGCCAGCATCGGGACTAGCGGGGGGCCATCGTTCTTC. The chain couples TRBV7-9 to TRBJ2-1, with 15 bases fitting TRBD2. The CDR3 length is 13 residues. V trimming: 7 bases; J trimming: 15 bases; junction bases outside the gene matches: 7. Germline V CDR1 and CDR2: SEHNR, FQNEAQ (reference sequence).

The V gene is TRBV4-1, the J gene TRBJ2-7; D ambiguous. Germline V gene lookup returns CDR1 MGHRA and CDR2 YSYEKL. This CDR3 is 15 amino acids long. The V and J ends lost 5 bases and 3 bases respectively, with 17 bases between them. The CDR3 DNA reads TGCGCCAGCAGCTCGATTGTGGGCTTCCACTACGAGCAGTACTTC. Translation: CASSSIVGFHYEQYF.

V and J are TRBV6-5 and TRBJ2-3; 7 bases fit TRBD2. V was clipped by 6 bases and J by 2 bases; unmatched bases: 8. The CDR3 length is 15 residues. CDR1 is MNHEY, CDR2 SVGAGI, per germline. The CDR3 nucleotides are TGTGCCAGCAGAGTGCGGGGGTCACTCACAGATACGCAGTATTTT. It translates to CASRVRGSLTDTQYF.

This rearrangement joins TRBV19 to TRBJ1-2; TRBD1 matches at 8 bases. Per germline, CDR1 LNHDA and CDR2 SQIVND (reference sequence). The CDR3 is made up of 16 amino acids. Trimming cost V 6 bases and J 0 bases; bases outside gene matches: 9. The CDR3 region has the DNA TGTGCCAGTAGCGGACAGGGTTGGGGGACTAACTATGGCTACACCTTC. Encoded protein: CASSGQGWGTNYGYTF.

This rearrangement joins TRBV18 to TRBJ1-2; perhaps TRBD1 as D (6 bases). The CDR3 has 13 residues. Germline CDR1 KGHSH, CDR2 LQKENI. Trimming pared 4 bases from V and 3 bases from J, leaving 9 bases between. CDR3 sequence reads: CASSQGVDYGYTF. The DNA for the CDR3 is TGTGCCAGCTCACAGGGGGTTGACTATGGCTACACCTTC.

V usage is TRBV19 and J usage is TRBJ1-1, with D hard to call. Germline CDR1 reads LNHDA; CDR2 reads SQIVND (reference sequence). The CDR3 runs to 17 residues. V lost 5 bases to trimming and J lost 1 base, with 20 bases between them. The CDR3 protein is CASSHASRVRRNTEAFF. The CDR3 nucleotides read TGTGCCAGTAGTCATGCTTCCCGGGTCAGAAGGAACACTGAAGCTTTCTTT.